These 17 T cell receptor beta chains originate from one sample sequenced in a study of blood T cell repertoires in COVID-19. Repertoires were generated with immunoSEQ multiplex PCR, while TCRdb's copy carries only in-frame clones and drops some. The data hold about 380,000 clones, with roughly 85% observed a single time. Sample: peripheral blood. Receptors were obtained from a woman younger than 35 with acute or convalescent COVID-19.

In its sample, this clone was seen a few times. The chain has TRBV3-1 (or the pseudogene TRBV3-2) and TRBJ1-2; D remains unclear. The CDR3 length is 12 residues. V was pared by 0 bases and J by 8 bases, with 7 bases between. The germline CDR1 and CDR2 sequences are LGHDT and YNNKEL (reference sequence). In nucleotides, the CDR3 is TGTGCCAGCAGCCAAGAGAGCGGGGGCTACACCTTC. This gives the protein CASSQESGGYTF.

The chain has TRBV3-1 (or the pseudogene TRBV3-2) and TRBJ1-2; D remains unclear. V shed 1 base and J shed 0 bases, with 9 bases lying between them. Per the germline V gene, CDR1 is LGHDT and CDR2 is YNNKEL (reference sequence). This CDR3 region has 15 residues. The DNA for the CDR3 is TGTGCCAGCAGCCAAGTCGCCCAGACTAACTATGGCTACACCTTC. This encodes CASSQVAQTNYGYTF.

The chain uses TRBV18 and TRBJ2-7, with 9 positions matching TRBD2. Germline V gene lookup returns CDR1 KGHSH and CDR2 LQKENI. The CDR3 totals 16 residues. Trimming cost V 3 bases and J 6 bases; bases outside gene matches: 12. Written as DNA, the CDR3 is TGTGCCAGCTCACCGACTTTCGGGCTAGCGGGAACCGAGCAGTACTTC. Encoded protein: CASSPTFGLAGTEQYF.

The chain recombines TRBV5-1 with TRBJ2-7; tentatively, D is TRBD2 (6 bases). The CDR3 runs to 17 residues. Germline assignment: CDR1 SGHRS and CDR2 YFSETQ. V was trimmed by 4 bases and J by 0 bases, leaving 20 bases between them. This CDR3 is CASSLSGNLVSSYEQYF. The CDR3 DNA sequence: TGCGCCAGCAGCCTTAGCGGAAATCTAGTTAGCTCCTACGAGCAGTACTTC.

The chain links TRBV3-1 (or the pseudogene TRBV3-2) to TRBJ2-7; 7 bases agree with TRBD2. With V trimmed by 2 bases and J by 4 bases, 11 bases remained unmatched. CDR3 length: 16 residues. Germline-derived CDR1 and CDR2 are LGHDT and YNNKEL (reference sequence). CDR3 protein: CASSQKSLAALYEQYF. The CDR3 coding sequence is TGTGCCAGCAGCCAAAAGTCCCTAGCGGCTTTGTACGAGCAGTACTTC.

Concerning this clone: Other nucleotide sequences from this sample produce the same CDR3. V and J are TRBV5-1 and TRBJ1-2, with 10 nucleotides matching TRBD1. V was pared by 0 bases and J by 4 bases, with 0 bases of the junction left unmatched. The length of the CDR3 is 14 residues. Germline lookup yields CDR1 SGHRS and CDR2 YFSETQ. The CDR3 coding sequence is TGCGCCAGCAGCTTGGGGACAGGGGGCTATGGCTACACCTTC. This codes for CASSLGTGGYGYTF.

J is TRBJ2-7 and V is TRBV10-2; 9 bases agree with TRBD1. Trimming at V came to 3 bases and at J to 5 bases, leaving 2 bases not matched to a gene. The CDR3 sequence is 13 residues long. CDR1 and CDR2 from the germline V gene are WSHSY and SAAADI. The CDR3 DNA reads TGCGCCAGCAGTGATGACAGGGGGAACGAGCAGTACTTC. It yields the protein CASSDDRGNEQYF.

The rearrangement links TRBV28 to TRBJ1-2; TRBD1 agrees at 7 bases. The CDR3 runs 17 residues. Germline-derived CDR1 and CDR2 are MDHEN and SYDVKM. J was trimmed by 7 bases and V by 1 base; bases with no gene match: 15. CDR3 loop: CASSLSYKTGVASGYTF. CDR3 coding DNA: TGTGCCAGCAGTTTATCATATAAAACAGGGGTGGCATCTGGCTACACCTTC.

This rearrangement joins TRBV4-1 to TRBJ1-3; possibly TRBD1 for D (6 bases). CDR3 length: 17 residues. The germline V gene has CDR1 MGHRA and CDR2 YSYEKL. Trimming stripped 4 bases from V and 0 bases from J, with 16 bases between. Written as DNA, the CDR3 is TGCGCCAGCAGCCTTACGCCACAGGGAGACTCTGGAAACACCATATATTTT. The encoded protein is CASSLTPQGDSGNTIYF.

The chain recombines TRBV18 with TRBJ2-3; no firm D call. V shed 6 bases and J shed 0 bases, with 19 bases lying between them. This CDR3 spans 17 amino acids. Germline CDR1 reads KGHSH; CDR2 reads LQKENI. CDR3 sequence: CASSAGSTKASTDTQYF. CDR3 coding DNA: TGTGCCAGCTCTGCCGGATCAACTAAAGCTAGCACAGATACGCAGTATTTT.

The V and J genes are TRBV2 and TRBJ1-2; 9 positions agree with TRBD1. The CDR3 is 14 residues long. Germline CDR1 is SNHLY and CDR2 is FYNNEI. Germline trimming cut 6 bases from V and 6 bases from J; bases unmatched to any gene: 8. The CDR3 nucleotides read TGTGCCAGCAGCCTGGACAGGGGAAGGGATGGCTACACCTTC. Translating it yields CASSLDRGRDGYTF.

The genes are TRBV10-3 and TRBJ2-2; tentative D call: TRBD1 (6 bases). Germline loops: CDR1 ENHRY, CDR2 SYGVKD. The CDR3 is 13 amino acids. The V end lost 6 bases, the J end lost 7 bases, and 12 bases lay between the germline ends. The CDR3 coding sequence is TGTGCCATCAGCCCGGGACAAAGCGGGGAGCTGTTTTTT. This codes for CAISPGQSGELFF.

The sample holds one count of this clone. V is TRBV28 and J is TRBJ1-4, with D tentatively TRBD1 (6 bases). The V end was cut by 7 bases, the J end by 5 bases, with 14 bases between. This CDR3 is 14 amino acids long. Germline-derived CDR1 and CDR2 are MDHEN and SYDVKM. The DNA for the CDR3 is TGTGCCAGCATTGCCGGGACAAAAAATGAAAAACTGTTTTTT. Translating gives CASIAGTKNEKLFF.

The V call is TRBV4-1, the J call TRBJ2-7, with TRBD2 identical over 11 bases. The CDR3 is made up of 15 amino acids. V lost 3 bases and J lost 2; bases outside the gene matches: 3. CDR1 and CDR2 (germline): MGHRA, YSYEKL. Here the CDR3 DNA reads TGCGCCAGCAGCCACGGGACTAGCGGCACCTACGAGCAGTACTTC. It encodes CASSHGTSGTYEQYF.

A few counts support this clone. The chain combines TRBV6-5 with TRBJ1-4; the match to TRBD1 covers 9 bases. There are 15 residues in the CDR3. The V and J ends lost 6 bases and 7 bases, in that order; junction bases with no gene match: 9. CDR1 and CDR2 (germline): MNHEY, SVGAGI. In DNA form, the CDR3 reads TGTGCCAGCAGAACCACACAGGGGGCGGGTGAAAAACTGTTTTTT. Translation: CASRTTQGAGEKLFF.

This sequence joins TRBV5-1 and TRBJ1-1; D is ambiguous. The CDR3 loop spans 15 amino acids. Trimming left V 4 bases short and J 7 bases short, with 20 bases between. CDR1 and CDR2 (germline): SGHRS, YFSETQ. The CDR3 sequence is CASSQREGRVGEAFF. The CDR3 nucleotides read TGCGCCAGCAGCCAAAGGGAGGGTCGGGTTGGTGAAGCTTTCTTT.

The V call is TRBV5-1, the J call TRBJ2-1; possibly TRBD2 for D (5 bases). The CDR3 has 15 amino acids. V gave up 0 bases and J gave up 2 bases, with 9 bases separating them. CDR1 is SGHRS, CDR2 YFSETQ, per germline. CDR3 amino acids: CASSLGEGPYNEQFF. Here the CDR3 DNA reads TGCGCCAGCAGCTTGGGCGAGGGTCCCTACAATGAGCAGTTCTTC.